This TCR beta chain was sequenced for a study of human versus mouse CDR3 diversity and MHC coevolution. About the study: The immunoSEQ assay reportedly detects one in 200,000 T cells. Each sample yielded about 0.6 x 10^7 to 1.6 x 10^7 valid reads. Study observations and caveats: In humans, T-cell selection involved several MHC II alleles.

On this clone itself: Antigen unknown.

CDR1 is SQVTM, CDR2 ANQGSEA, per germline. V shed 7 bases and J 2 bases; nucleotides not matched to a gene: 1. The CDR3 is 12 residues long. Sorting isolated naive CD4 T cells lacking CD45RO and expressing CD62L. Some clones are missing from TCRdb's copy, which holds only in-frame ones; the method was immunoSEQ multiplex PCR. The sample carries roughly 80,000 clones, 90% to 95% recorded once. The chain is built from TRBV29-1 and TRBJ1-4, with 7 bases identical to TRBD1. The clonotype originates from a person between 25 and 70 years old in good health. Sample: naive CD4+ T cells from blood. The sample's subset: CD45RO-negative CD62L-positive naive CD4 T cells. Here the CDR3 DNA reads TGCAGCGCACAGGGGACTAATGAAAAACTGTTTTTT. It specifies CSAQGTNEKLFF.